This passage covers 3 T cell receptor beta chains from one sample sequenced in a study of cytomegalovirus exposure and HLA in healthy donors (dated 2017 in TCRdb). Library generation was performed with the immunoSEQ multiplex PCR assay. The multiplex PCR relied on a mix of 60 forward primers for TCR Vbeta segments and 13 reverse primers for TCR Jbeta segments. Held by TCRdb, this immuneACCESS table contains in-frame sequences only and omits some clones. Under half of the omission traces to an unresolved V gene where checked; the cause of the rest is unknown. This sample is represented by 100,000 to 150,000 clones; about 80% of them were singletons. Approximately 4% of the sample rests with the top ten. The specimen sequenced was PBMCs. The receptors were sampled from a middle-aged woman in good health and CMV-seronegative.

The gene calls are TRBV19 and TRBJ1-2; 9 bases are shared with TRBD1. CDR3 size: 15 residues. With V trimmed by 4 bases and J by 5 bases, 8 bases remained unmatched. Germline V gives CDR1 LNHDA, CDR2 SQIVND (reference sequence). CDR3 sequence reads: CASSTAGQGYYGYTF. CDR3 DNA: TGTGCCAGTAGTACCGCGGGACAGGGTTATTATGGCTACACCTTC.

The chain couples TRBV5-6 to TRBJ2-7, with D possibly TRBD2 on 5 matching bases. Trimming pared 2 bases from V and 3 bases from J, leaving 12 bases between. The germline gives CDR1 SGHDT, CDR2 YYEEEE. The CDR3 runs to 14 residues. This chain's CDR3 is CASSFRLAHYEQYF. DNA of the CDR3: TGTGCCAGCAGCTTCAGGCTAGCTCACTACGAGCAGTACTTC.

The V gene is TRBV19, the J gene TRBJ1-1; D is undetermined. In germline, CDR1 is LNHDA, CDR2 SQIVND (reference sequence). This CDR3 is 11 amino acids long. Trimming took 3 bases from V and 6 from J, leaving 5 bases between them. The CDR3 region has the DNA TGTGCCAGTAGTATTGGCTCTGAAGCTTTCTTT. It translates to CASSIGSEAFF.